Listed below are T cell receptor beta chains from one sample, sequenced in a study of blood T cell repertoires in COVID-19. This table comes from immunoSEQ multiplex PCR, and its TCRdb copy is limited to in-frame clones, with some not included. The sample yields just over 35,000 clones, roughly 88% seen once. Input material: peripheral blood. The receptors were gathered from a human donor in a cohort sampled during active COVID-19. The CDR3 runs from the conserved cysteine through the conserved F or W. A D gene is named only where the DNA matches it firmly. Size tells how often a clone was seen (once, few, many) or the class of an expanded clone, and some rows leave it out.

v_gene,len,abundance,j_gene,d_gene,CDR3aa,CDR3nt
TRBV11-3,14,NA,TRBJ2-7,TRBD1,CASSSGQGAYEQYF,TGTGCCAGCAGCTCGGGACAGGGGGCATACGAGCAGTACTTC
TRBV30,14,NA,TRBJ2-3,TRBD2,CAWSWDYHTDTQYF,TGTGCCTGGAGTTGGGACTATCACACAGATACGCAGTATTTT
TRBV18,15,NA,TRBJ1-5,NA,CASSPPGGGGQPQHF,TGTGCCAGCTCACCACCGGGGGGGGGCGGTCAGCCCCAGCATTTT
TRBV7-3,17,NA,TRBJ2-3,TRBD2,CASSPRGRTSGGDTQYF,TGTGCCAGCAGCCCCAGAGGACGAACTAGCGGGGGTGATACGCAGTATTTT
TRBV5-1,14,few,TRBJ2-1,NA,CASSLGQVRDEQFF,TGCGCCAGCAGCTTAGGTCAGGTGCGGGATGAGCAGTTCTTC
TRBV7-9,13,NA,TRBJ2-3,NA,CASSSLSTDTQYF,TGTGCCAGCAGCTCCCTGAGCACAGATACGCAGTATTTT
TRBV10-3,16,NA,TRBJ2-3,NA,CAISERRGEGTDTQYF,TGTGCCATCAGTGAGCGCAGGGGGGAGGGCACAGATACGCAGTATTTT
TRBV5-1,15,NA,TRBJ2-1,TRBD1,CASSVWTGVGNEQFF,TGCGCCAGCAGCGTGTGGACAGGGGTGGGCAATGAGCAGTTCTTC
TRBV19,18,NA,TRBJ1-3,NA,CASSHHATAVDSGNTIYF,TGTGCCAGTAGTCACCACGCAACAGCTGTCGACTCTGGAAACACCATATATTTT
TRBV3-1/TRBV3-2,13,NA,TRBJ2-1,TRBD2,CASSFRGGLEQFF,TGTGCCAGCAGCTTCCGGGGGGGCCTTGAGCAGTTCTTC
TRBV19,13,NA,TRBJ2-7,NA,CASSIVEGSEQYF,TGTGCCAGTAGTATAGTTGAGGGATCCGAGCAGTACTTC
TRBV28,13,NA,TRBJ1-3,NA,CASSFQSGNTIYF,TGTGCCAGCAGTTTTCAATCTGGAAACACCATATATTTT
TRBV4-1,15,few,TRBJ2-2,TRBD2,CASSQGAGGPGELFF,TGCGCCAGCAGCCAAGGTGCGGGGGGGCCCGGGGAGCTGTTTTTT
TRBV5-6,15,NA,TRBJ1-5,TRBD1,CASSRQGAGNQPQHF,TGTGCCAGCAGCAGACAGGGTGCGGGCAATCAGCCCCAGCATTTT
TRBV10-1,13,few,TRBJ1-6,NA,CASSGQTNSPLHF,TGCGCCAGCAGTGGACAGACTAATTCACCCCTCCACTTT
TRBV18,17,NA,TRBJ1-5,NA,CASSPPRWQDSNQPQHF,TGTGCCAGCTCACCACCGCGATGGCAGGATAGCAATCAGCCCCAGCATTTT
TRBV15,15,NA,TRBJ2-2,NA,CATSRDQGGAGELFF,TGTGCCACCAGCAGAGATCAAGGGGGAGCCGGGGAGCTGTTTTTT
TRBV6-5,14,once,TRBJ2-7,TRBD2,CATGGQSPNYEQYF,TGTGCCACGGGAGGACAATCCCCCAACTACGAGCAGTACTTC
TRBV9,17,few,TRBJ1-3,TRBD1,CASSPFRQGARGNTIYF,TGTGCCAGCAGCCCCTTTCGACAGGGGGCGAGGGGAAACACCATATATTTT
TRBV19,15,NA,TRBJ1-2,TRBD1,CASTLRTGADYGYTF,TGTGCCAGTACTCTCAGGACAGGGGCCGACTATGGCTACACCTTC
TRBV9,15,NA,TRBJ1-2,TRBD1,CASSATGTGVYGYTF,TGTGCCAGCAGCGCAACCGGGACAGGTGTTTATGGCTACACCTTC
TRBV2,13,NA,TRBJ1-4,NA,CASSAQVNEKLFF,TGTGCCAGCAGTGCCCAGGTTAATGAAAAACTGTTTTTT
TRBV29-1,17,NA,TRBJ1-5,TRBD1,CSTRTGDGPHSNQPQHF,TGCAGCACGCGGACAGGGGACGGGCCCCATAGCAATCAGCCCCAGCATTTT
TRBV5-8,10,NA,TRBJ1-1,TRBD1,CASTDRPRFF,TGTGCCAGCACGGACAGGCCGAGGTTCTTT
TRBV7-9,15,NA,TRBJ2-7,TRBD1,CASSLAGQGPEEQYF,TGTGCCAGCAGCTTAGCCGGACAGGGGCCCGAGGAGCAGTACTTC
TRBV11-3,16,NA,TRBJ1-1,NA,CASSLGGLRYYTEAFF,TGTGCCAGCAGCTTAGGGGGGCTCCGTTACTACACTGAAGCTTTCTTT
TRBV2,13,NA,TRBJ1-2,NA,CASIGPSGDGYTF,TGTGCCAGCATTGGACCAAGCGGGGATGGCTACACCTTC
TRBV12-5,17,few,TRBJ1-5,NA,CASAWTEGPYSNQPQHF,TGTGCTAGTGCCTGGACAGAGGGGCCATATAGCAATCAGCCCCAGCATTTT
TRBV28,16,NA,TRBJ2-1,TRBD2,CASNALGGGTYNEQFF,TGTGCCAGCAATGCCCTCGGCGGGGGGACCTACAATGAGCAGTTCTTC
TRBV7-2,16,NA,TRBJ2-5,TRBD1,CASSPFGGQGSETQYF,TGTGCCAGCAGCCCATTTGGGGGACAGGGTTCGGAGACCCAGTACTTC
TRBV9,14,once,TRBJ2-3,TRBD2,CASTVGGDTDTQYF,TGTGCCAGCACCGTGGGGGGGGACACAGATACGCAGTATTTT
TRBV2,12,NA,TRBJ2-7,NA,CASSELLYEQYF,TGTGCCAGCAGTGAACTTCTCTACGAGCAGTACTTC
TRBV6-5,15,NA,TRBJ1-6,TRBD1,CASSQGATYNSPLHF,TGTGCCAGCAGTCAGGGGGCTACCTATAATTCACCCCTCCACTTT
TRBV16,16,NA,TRBJ2-1,TRBD1,CASSILRQGSYNEQFF,TGTGCCAGCAGCATTTTACGACAGGGGTCCTACAATGAGCAGTTCTTC
TRBV19,15,NA,TRBJ2-1,NA,CASSMQGSSYNEQFF,TGTGCCAGTAGTATGCAGGGGAGCTCCTACAATGAGCAGTTCTTC
TRBV4-1,16,NA,TRBJ1-3,TRBD1,CASSQDRGLSGNTIYF,TGCGCCAGCAGCCAGGACAGGGGGCTTTCTGGAAACACCATATATTTT
TRBV4-2,17,NA,TRBJ2-6,TRBD1,CASSPGQGSSGANVLTF,TGTGCCAGCAGCCCGGGACAGGGGAGCTCTGGGGCCAACGTCCTGACTTTC
TRBV7-2,16,NA,TRBJ1-5,NA,CASSLVAGAGNQPQHF,TGTGCCAGCAGCTTAGTTGCGGGGGCGGGCAATCAGCCCCAGCATTTT
TRBV6-5,16,NA,TRBJ2-3,TRBD2,CASSYHGLAYTDTQYF,TGTGCCAGCAGTTACCACGGACTAGCATACACAGATACGCAGTATTTT
TRBV5-1,14,once,TRBJ1-2,TRBD1,CASSLRTGSGGYTF,TGCGCCAGCAGCCTCCGGACAGGTTCGGGTGGCTACACCTTC
TRBV28,16,NA,TRBJ1-5,TRBD1,CARPRDRVQGNQPQHF,TGTGCCAGGCCGCGGGACAGGGTACAGGGCAATCAGCCCCAGCATTTT
TRBV4-1,15,NA,TRBJ1-5,TRBD1,CASSQDGTGNQPQHF,TGCGCCAGCAGCCAAGACGGGACAGGCAATCAGCCCCAGCATTTT
TRBV6-5,15,NA,TRBJ1-6,TRBD1,CASSYLGGNSSPLHF,TGTGCCAGCAGTTACCTAGGGGGCAATAGTTCACCCCTCCACTTT
TRBV6-5,15,NA,TRBJ1-5,NA,CASSQQGNGNQPQHF,TGTGCCAGCAGTCAACAGGGAAATGGTAATCAGCCCCAGCATTTT
TRBV6-1,17,NA,TRBJ1-1,NA,CASSEVIRYSQDTEAFF,TGTGCCAGCAGTGAAGTGATAAGGTATTCCCAGGACACTGAAGCTTTCTTT
TRBV12-3/TRBV12-4,13,NA,TRBJ1-1,NA,CASSPPGSPEAFF,TGTGCCAGCAGCCCGCCCGGGTCACCTGAAGCTTTCTTT
TRBV2,16,once,TRBJ1-3,NA,CASNKQQGLVGNTIYF,TGTGCCAGCAACAAACAACAGGGATTAGTTGGAAACACCATATATTTT
TRBV9,14,NA,TRBJ2-2,NA,CASSVDYLTGELFF,TGTGCCAGCAGCGTGGACTACCTCACCGGGGAGCTGTTTTTT
TRBV30,13,NA,TRBJ1-1,NA,CAWSPIPGIEAFF,TGTGCCTGGAGCCCGATACCAGGAATTGAAGCTTTCTTT
TRBV5-1,14,once,TRBJ2-7,TRBD2,CASSGEGGHYEQYF,TGCGCCAGCAGCGGGGAGGGTGGACACTACGAGCAGTACTTC
TRBV7-8,12,NA,TRBJ1-3,NA,CASTVSGNTIYF,TGTGCCAGCACAGTCTCTGGAAACACCATATATTTT
TRBV5-1,16,NA,TRBJ2-2,NA,CASTNLGGVNTGELFF,TGCGCCAGCACCAACTTGGGCGGGGTAAACACCGGGGAGCTGTTTTTT
TRBV24-1,15,NA,TRBJ2-2,NA,CATSETASGTGELFF,TGTGCCACCAGTGAGACGGCGAGCGGCACCGGGGAGCTGTTTTTT
TRBV5-4,13,NA,TRBJ1-2,NA,CASSLQGMGGYTF,TGTGCCAGCAGCTTACAGGGAATGGGTGGCTACACCTTC
TRBV15,14,NA,TRBJ1-1,NA,CATSSRGSDTEAFF,TGTGCCACCAGCAGCAGGGGTTCAGACACTGAAGCTTTCTTT